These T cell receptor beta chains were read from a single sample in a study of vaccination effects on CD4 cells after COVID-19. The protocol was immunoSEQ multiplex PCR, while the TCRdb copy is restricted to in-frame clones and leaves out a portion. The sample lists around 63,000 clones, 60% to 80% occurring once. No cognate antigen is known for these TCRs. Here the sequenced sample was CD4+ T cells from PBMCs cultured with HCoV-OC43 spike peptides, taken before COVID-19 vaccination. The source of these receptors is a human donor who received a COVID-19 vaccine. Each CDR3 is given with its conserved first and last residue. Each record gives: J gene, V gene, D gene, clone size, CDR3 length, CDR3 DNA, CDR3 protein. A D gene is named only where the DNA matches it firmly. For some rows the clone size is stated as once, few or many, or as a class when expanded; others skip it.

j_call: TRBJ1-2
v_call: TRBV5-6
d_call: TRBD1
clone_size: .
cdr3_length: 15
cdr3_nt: TGTGCCAGCAGCTTAGGACAGGGGATTAGCTATGGCTACACCTTC
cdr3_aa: CASSLGQGISYGYTF

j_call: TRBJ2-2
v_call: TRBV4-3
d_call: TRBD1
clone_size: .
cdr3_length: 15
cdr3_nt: TGCGCCAGCAGCCCAGACAGGGCGCTGTCCGGGGAGCTGTTTTTT
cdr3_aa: CASSPDRALSGELFF

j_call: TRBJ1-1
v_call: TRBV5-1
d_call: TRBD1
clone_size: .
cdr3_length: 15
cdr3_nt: TGCGCCAGCAGCTATCTAAATACAGGGGATACTGAAGCTTTCTTT
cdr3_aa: CASSYLNTGDTEAFF

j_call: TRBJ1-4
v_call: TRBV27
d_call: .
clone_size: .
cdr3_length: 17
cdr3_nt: TGTGCCAGCAGTTTATCAGCTCCGGGCACAACTAATGAAAAACTGTTTTTT
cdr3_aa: CASSLSAPGTTNEKLFF

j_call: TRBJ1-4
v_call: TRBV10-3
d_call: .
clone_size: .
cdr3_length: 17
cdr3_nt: TGTGCCATCAGTGAGTCCCCCGGACTCGGGACTAATGAAAAACTGTTTTTT
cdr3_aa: CAISESPGLGTNEKLFF

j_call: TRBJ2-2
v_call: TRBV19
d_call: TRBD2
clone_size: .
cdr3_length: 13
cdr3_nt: TGTGCCAGTAGCGCTGCGGGGGCCGGGGAGCTGTTTTTT
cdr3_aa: CASSAAGAGELFF

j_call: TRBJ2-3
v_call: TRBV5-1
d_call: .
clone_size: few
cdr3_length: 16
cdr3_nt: TGCGCCAGCAGCACCAGGGCTAGCAACCCCCCTAGGACGCAGTATTTT
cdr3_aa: CASSTRASNPPRTQYF

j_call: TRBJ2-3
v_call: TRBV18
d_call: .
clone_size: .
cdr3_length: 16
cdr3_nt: TGTGCCAGCTCACCACAGACCACCCGGAGCACAGATACGCAGTATTTT
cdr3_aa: CASSPQTTRSTDTQYF

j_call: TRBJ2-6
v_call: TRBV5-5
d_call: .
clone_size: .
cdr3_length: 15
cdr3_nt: TGTGCCAGCAGCTTGAGTAGCTCTGGGGCCAACGTCCTGACTTTC
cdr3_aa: CASSLSSSGANVLTF

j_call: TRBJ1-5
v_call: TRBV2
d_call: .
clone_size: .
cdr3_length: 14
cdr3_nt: TGTGCCAGCAGTGATCGACAGTCAGATCAGCCCCAGCATTTT
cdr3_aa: CASSDRQSDQPQHF

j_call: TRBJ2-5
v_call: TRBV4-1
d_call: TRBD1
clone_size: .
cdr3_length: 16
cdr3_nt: TGCGCCAGCAGCCTACTCTTACGGACAGGGCGGGAGACCCAGTACTTC
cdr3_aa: CASSLLLRTGRETQYF

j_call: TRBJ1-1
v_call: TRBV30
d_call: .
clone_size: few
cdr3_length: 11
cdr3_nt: TGTGCCTGGAGTGGAGTAACTGAAGCTTTCTTT
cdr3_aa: CAWSGVTEAFF

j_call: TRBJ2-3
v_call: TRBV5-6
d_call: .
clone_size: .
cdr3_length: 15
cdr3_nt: TGTGCCAGCAGCTCCTCTTTTAGGGCCTCAGATACGCAGTATTTT
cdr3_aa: CASSSSFRASDTQYF

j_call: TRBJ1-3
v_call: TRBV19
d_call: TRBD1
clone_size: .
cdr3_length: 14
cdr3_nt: TGTGCCAGTAGGAAACAGGGGTCTGGAAACACCATATATTTT
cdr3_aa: CASRKQGSGNTIYF

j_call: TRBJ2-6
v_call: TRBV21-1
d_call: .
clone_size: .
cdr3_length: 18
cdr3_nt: TGTGCCAGCAGCAAGAGAGCGGGGGGGTACTCTGGGGCCAACGTCCTGACTTTC
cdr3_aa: CASSKRAGGYSGANVLTF

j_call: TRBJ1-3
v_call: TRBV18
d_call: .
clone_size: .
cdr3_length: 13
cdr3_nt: TGTGCCAGCTCACCCGACGGTGGAAACACCATATATTTT
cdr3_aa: CASSPDGGNTIYF

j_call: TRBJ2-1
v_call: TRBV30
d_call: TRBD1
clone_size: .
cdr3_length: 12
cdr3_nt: TGTGCCTGGGGACAGGGATACAATGAGCAGTTCTTC
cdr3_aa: CAWGQGYNEQFF

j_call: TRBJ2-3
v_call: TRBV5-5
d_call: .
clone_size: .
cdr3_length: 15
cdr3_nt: TGTGCCAGCAGCTTAACATCGTCTAGCACAGATACGCAGTATTTT
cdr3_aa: CASSLTSSSTDTQYF

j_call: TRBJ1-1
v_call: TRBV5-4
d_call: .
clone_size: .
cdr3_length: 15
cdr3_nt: TGTGCCAGCAGCTTGGGACCTACGAGGGACACTGAAGCTTTCTTT
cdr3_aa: CASSLGPTRDTEAFF

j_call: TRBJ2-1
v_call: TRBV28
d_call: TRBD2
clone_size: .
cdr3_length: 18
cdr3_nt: TGTGCCAGCCGAACTAGCGGGGGGGCCGGAATTCTATACAATGAGCAGTTCTTC
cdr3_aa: CASRTSGGAGILYNEQFF

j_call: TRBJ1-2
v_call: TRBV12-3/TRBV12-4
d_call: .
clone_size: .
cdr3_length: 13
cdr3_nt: TGTGCCAGCAGTAAAGGGGGGATCTATGGCTACACCTTC
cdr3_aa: CASSKGGIYGYTF

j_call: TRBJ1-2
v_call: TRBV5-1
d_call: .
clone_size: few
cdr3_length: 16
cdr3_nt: TGCGCCAGCAGCTCCCGACAGGATGCACCTAACTATGGCTACACCTTC
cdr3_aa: CASSSRQDAPNYGYTF

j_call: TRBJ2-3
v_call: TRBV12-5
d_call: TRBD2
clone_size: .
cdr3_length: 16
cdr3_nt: TGTGCTAGTGGACAGGGACTAGCGGAGTACACAGATACGCAGTATTTT
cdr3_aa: CASGQGLAEYTDTQYF

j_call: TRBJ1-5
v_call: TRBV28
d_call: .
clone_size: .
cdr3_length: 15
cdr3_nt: TGTGCCAGCATCGGCCGGACAGCGCGCAATCAGCCCCAGCATTTT
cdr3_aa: CASIGRTARNQPQHF

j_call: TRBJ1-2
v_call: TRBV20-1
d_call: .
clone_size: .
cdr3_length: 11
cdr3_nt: TGCAGTGCTAGCGTACAGGATGGCTACACCTTC
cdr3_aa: CSASVQDGYTF

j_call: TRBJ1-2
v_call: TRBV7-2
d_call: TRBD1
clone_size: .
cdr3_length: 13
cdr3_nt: TGTGCCAGCAGCCCGGACAGGGGCTATGGCTACACCTTC
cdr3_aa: CASSPDRGYGYTF

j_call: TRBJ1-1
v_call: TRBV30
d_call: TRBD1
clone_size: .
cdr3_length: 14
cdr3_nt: TGTGCCTGGAGAGCCGACAGGGTGTCCCCTGAAGCTTTCTTT
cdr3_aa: CAWRADRVSPEAFF

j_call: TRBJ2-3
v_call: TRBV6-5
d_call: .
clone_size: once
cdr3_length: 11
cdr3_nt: TGTGCCAGCACCCAAGGGGGGACGCAGTATTTT
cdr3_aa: CASTQGGTQYF

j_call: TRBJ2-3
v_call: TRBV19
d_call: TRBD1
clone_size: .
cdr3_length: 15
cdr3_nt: TGTGCCACCAACAGGGGCCTACTTAGCACAGATACGCAGTATTTT
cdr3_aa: CATNRGLLSTDTQYF

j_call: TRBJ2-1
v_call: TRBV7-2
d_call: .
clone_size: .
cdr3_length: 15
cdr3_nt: TGTGCCAGCAGCTCGTCCGGGACGTCCTACAATGAGCAGTTCTTC
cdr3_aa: CASSSSGTSYNEQFF

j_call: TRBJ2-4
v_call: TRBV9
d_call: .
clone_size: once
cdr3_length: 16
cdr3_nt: TGTGCCAGCAGCGTAGAAGGGACCTTAGCCAAAAACATTCAGTACTTC
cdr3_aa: CASSVEGTLAKNIQYF

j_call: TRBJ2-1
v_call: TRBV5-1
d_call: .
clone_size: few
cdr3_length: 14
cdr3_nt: TGCGCCAGCAGCGCCCGACCTTCCTACAATGAGCAGTTCTTC
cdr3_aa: CASSARPSYNEQFF

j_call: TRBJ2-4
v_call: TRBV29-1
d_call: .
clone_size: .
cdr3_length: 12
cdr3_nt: TGCAGCGTTGGTTTGGCTGAAGACATTCAGTACTTC
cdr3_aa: CSVGLAEDIQYF

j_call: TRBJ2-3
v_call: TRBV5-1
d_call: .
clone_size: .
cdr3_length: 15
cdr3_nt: TGCGCCAGCAGCTTTGGAGGGGTAGCCCCAGATACGCAGTATTTT
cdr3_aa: CASSFGGVAPDTQYF

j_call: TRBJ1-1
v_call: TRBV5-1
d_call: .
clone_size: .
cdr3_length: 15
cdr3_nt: TGCGCCAGCAGTCCGAAAGGACAGTTGAACACTGAAGCTTTCTTT
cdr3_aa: CASSPKGQLNTEAFF

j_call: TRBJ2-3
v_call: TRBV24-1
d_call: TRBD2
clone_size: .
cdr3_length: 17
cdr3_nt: TGTGCCACCAGTTCACCAGGGCGCGGGAGTAGCACAGATACGCAGTATTTT
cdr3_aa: CATSSPGRGSSTDTQYF

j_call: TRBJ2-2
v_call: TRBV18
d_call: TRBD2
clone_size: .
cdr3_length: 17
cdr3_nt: TGTGCCAGCTCACCCTCGATAGCGGGGGGGAACACCGGGGAGCTGTTTTTT
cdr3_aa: CASSPSIAGGNTGELFF

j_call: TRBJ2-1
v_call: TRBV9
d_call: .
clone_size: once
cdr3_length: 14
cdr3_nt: TGTGCCAGCAGCCCCCGAGGGGACGGGGATGAGCAGTTCTTC
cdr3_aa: CASSPRGDGDEQFF

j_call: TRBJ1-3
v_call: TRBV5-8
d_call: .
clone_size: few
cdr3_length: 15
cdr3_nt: TGTGCCAGCAGCTTGCGGGGAGCCTCTGGAAACACCATATATTTT
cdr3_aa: CASSLRGASGNTIYF

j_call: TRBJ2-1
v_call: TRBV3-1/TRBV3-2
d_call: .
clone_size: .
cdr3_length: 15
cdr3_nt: TGTGCCAGCAGCCAGAACGGGGACTCCTACAATGAGCAGTTCTTC
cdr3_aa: CASSQNGDSYNEQFF

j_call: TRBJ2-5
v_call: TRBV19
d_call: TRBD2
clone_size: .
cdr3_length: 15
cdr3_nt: TGTGCCAGCCGTTCCAGGCGGGGGAGTATAAAGACCCAGTACTTC
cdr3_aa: CASRSRRGSIKTQYF

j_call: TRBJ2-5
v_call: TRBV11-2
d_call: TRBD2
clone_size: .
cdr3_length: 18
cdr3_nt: TGTGCCAGCAGCTTACAATTTGCTGGACTAGCGGGGTCGGAGACCCAGTACTTC
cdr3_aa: CASSLQFAGLAGSETQYF

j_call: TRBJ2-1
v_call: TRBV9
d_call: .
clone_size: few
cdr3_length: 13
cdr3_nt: TGTGCCAGCAGCGTAAGCCCTGGGAATGAGCAGTTCTTC
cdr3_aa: CASSVSPGNEQFF

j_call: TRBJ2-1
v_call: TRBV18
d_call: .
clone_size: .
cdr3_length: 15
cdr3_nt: TGTGCCAGCTCACCCGCCGTACATACCTACAATGAGCAGTTCTTC
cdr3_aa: CASSPAVHTYNEQFF

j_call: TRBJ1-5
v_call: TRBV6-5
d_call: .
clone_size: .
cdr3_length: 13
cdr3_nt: TGTGCCAGCAGTAGACTGGGGAATCAGCCCCAGCATTTT
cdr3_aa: CASSRLGNQPQHF

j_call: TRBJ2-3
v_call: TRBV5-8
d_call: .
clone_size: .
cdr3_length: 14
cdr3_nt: TGTGCCAGCAGCTTGGGCCAGTACACAGATACGCAGTATTTT
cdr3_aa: CASSLGQYTDTQYF

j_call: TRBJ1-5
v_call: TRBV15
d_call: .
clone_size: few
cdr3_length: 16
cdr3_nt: TGTGCCACCAGCAGAGATCTGGGCAGGGCCGAGCAGCCCCAGCATTTT
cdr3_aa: CATSRDLGRAEQPQHF

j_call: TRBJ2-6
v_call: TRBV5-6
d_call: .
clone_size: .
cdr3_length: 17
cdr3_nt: TGTGCCAGCAGCTTGCCCGGACTAATCTCTGGGGCCAACGTCCTGACTTTC
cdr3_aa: CASSLPGLISGANVLTF

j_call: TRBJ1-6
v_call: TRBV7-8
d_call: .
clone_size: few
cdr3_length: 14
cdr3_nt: TGTGCCAGCAGCGCGTTCACAGGGAATTCACCCCTCCACTTT
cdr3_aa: CASSAFTGNSPLHF

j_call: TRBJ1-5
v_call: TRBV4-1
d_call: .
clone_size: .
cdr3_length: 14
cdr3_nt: TGCGCCAGCAGCCGTTCAGGGGTTAATCAGCCCCAGCATTTT
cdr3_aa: CASSRSGVNQPQHF

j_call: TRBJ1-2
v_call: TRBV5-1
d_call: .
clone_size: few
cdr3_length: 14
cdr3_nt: TGCGCCAGCAGCTTGGATGTAGCAGGGTTGGGCTACACCTTC
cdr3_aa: CASSLDVAGLGYTF

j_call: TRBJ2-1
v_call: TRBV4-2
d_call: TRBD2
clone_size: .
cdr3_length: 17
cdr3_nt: TGTGCCAGCAGCCAAGGGGATAGCGGGGGGGCCTACAATGAGCAGTTCTTC
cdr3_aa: CASSQGDSGGAYNEQFF

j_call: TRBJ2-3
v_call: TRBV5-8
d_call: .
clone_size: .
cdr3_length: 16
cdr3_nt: TGTGCCAGCAGCCAACCCTGGGGCAGTCCCACAGATACGCAGTATTTT
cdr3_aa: CASSQPWGSPTDTQYF

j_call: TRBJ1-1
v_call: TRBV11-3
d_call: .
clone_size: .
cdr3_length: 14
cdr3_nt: TGTGCCAGCAGCTTTACCGGTTCGAACACTGAAGCTTTCTTT
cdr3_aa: CASSFTGSNTEAFF

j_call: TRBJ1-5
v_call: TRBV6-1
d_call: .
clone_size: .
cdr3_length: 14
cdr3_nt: TGTGCCAGCAGTGAAGGTAACGGCGATCAGCCCCAGCATTTT
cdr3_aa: CASSEGNGDQPQHF

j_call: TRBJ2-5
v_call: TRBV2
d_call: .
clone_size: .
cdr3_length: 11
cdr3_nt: TGTGCCAGCAGTGATTGGGGGACCCAGTACTTC
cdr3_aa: CASSDWGTQYF

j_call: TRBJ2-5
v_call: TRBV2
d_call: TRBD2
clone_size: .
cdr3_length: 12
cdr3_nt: TGTGCCAGCAAGTCTAGCGGGGGGACCCAGTACTTC
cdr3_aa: CASKSSGGTQYF

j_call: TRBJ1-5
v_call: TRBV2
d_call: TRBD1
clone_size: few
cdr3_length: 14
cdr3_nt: TGTGCCAGCAGAAGAGACAGGGACAATCAGCCCCAGCATTTT
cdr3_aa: CASRRDRDNQPQHF

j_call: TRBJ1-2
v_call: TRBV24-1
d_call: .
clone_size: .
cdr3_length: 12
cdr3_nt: TGTGCCACCAGTGATTACGGCTATGGCTACACCTTC
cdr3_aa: CATSDYGYGYTF